A selection of T cell receptor beta chains follows, all from one sample in a study of blood T cell repertoires in COVID-19. Clones were sequenced by immunoSEQ multiplex PCR, and TCRdb holds only the in-frame ones, with some missing. The repertoire holds under 150,000 clones, with roughly 85% as singletons. Sequenced material: peripheral blood. These receptors were taken from a human donor in a cohort sampled during active COVID-19. CDR3s include the opening cysteine and the closing phenylalanine or tryptophan. D genes are given only for firm matches. A row's size may be missing; if present it is once, few, many or a size class.

v_gene: TRBV1; j_gene: TRBJ2-7; d_gene: NA; abundance: NA; CDR3aa: CTSSSGASGGMGEQYF; CDR3nt: TGCACCAGCAGCTCTGGCGCTAGCGGGGGGATGGGTGAGCAGTACTTC
v_gene: TRBV30; j_gene: TRBJ2-7; d_gene: TRBD1; abundance: NA; CDR3aa: CASKPGTGVGEQYF; CDR3nt: TGTGCCTCAAAACCCGGGACAGGGGTTGGAGAGCAGTACTTC
v_gene: TRBV28; j_gene: TRBJ1-3; d_gene: NA; abundance: NA; CDR3aa: CASSPPLGSGNTIYF; CDR3nt: TGTGCCAGCAGCCCCCCCCTCGGGTCTGGAAACACCATATATTTT
v_gene: TRBV6-6; j_gene: TRBJ1-1; d_gene: NA; abundance: few; CDR3aa: CASSSGEGYTEAFF; CDR3nt: TGTGCCAGCAGTTCGGGAGAGGGCTACACTGAAGCTTTCTTT
v_gene: TRBV27; j_gene: TRBJ2-3; d_gene: NA; abundance: NA; CDR3aa: CASSSGYRTDTQYF; CDR3nt: TGTGCCAGCAGCTCGGGATACAGAACAGATACGCAGTATTTT
v_gene: TRBV24-1; j_gene: TRBJ2-7; d_gene: NA; abundance: NA; CDR3aa: CATSAPTGPYEQYF; CDR3nt: TGTGCCACCAGTGCCCCCACAGGGCCCTACGAGCAGTACTTC
v_gene: TRBV4-3; j_gene: TRBJ1-1; d_gene: TRBD1; abundance: few; CDR3aa: CASSQQGQWNTEAFF; CDR3nt: TGCGCCAGCAGCCAACAGGGACAGTGGAACACTGAAGCTTTCTTT
v_gene: TRBV11-2; j_gene: TRBJ1-1; d_gene: NA; abundance: NA; CDR3aa: CASSLEAGMMNTEAFF; CDR3nt: TGTGCCAGCAGCTTAGAGGCGGGGATGATGAACACTGAAGCTTTCTTT
v_gene: TRBV6-2/TRBV6-3; j_gene: TRBJ2-1; d_gene: NA; abundance: NA; CDR3aa: CASSRLERNEQFF; CDR3nt: TGTGCCAGCAGTAGACTAGAACGAAATGAGCAGTTCTTC
v_gene: TRBV6-6; j_gene: TRBJ1-5; d_gene: TRBD1; abundance: NA; CDR3aa: CASSYTRDSSNQPQHF; CDR3nt: TGTGCCAGCAGTTACACCCGGGACAGTTCCAATCAGCCCCAGCATTTT
v_gene: TRBV11-2; j_gene: TRBJ2-7; d_gene: TRBD2; abundance: once; CDR3aa: CASSLVQGTSGASRDEQYF; CDR3nt: TGTGCCAGCAGCTTAGTTCAGGGGACTAGCGGGGCCTCTCGGGACGAGCAGTACTTC
v_gene: TRBV2; j_gene: TRBJ1-2; d_gene: TRBD1; abundance: NA; CDR3aa: CASRVDRVGYGYTF; CDR3nt: TGTGCCAGCAGGGTGGACAGGGTTGGCTATGGCTACACCTTC
v_gene: TRBV5-1; j_gene: TRBJ2-7; d_gene: TRBD1; abundance: NA; CDR3aa: CASSLGRDSHNEQYF; CDR3nt: TGCGCCAGCAGCTTGGGCCGGGACAGTCATAACGAGCAGTACTTC
v_gene: TRBV29-1; j_gene: TRBJ1-3; d_gene: TRBD1; abundance: NA; CDR3aa: CSVGDSSGNTIYF; CDR3nt: TGCAGCGTTGGGGACAGCTCTGGAAACACCATATATTTT
v_gene: TRBV7-2; j_gene: TRBJ1-2; d_gene: NA; abundance: once; CDR3aa: CASSFNNYGYTF; CDR3nt: TGTGCCAGCAGCTTTAATAACTATGGCTACACCTTC
v_gene: TRBV5-8; j_gene: TRBJ1-1; d_gene: NA; abundance: NA; CDR3aa: CASSLQEQALF; CDR3nt: TGTGCCAGCAGCTTGCAGGAACAAGCTCTCTTT
v_gene: TRBV15; j_gene: TRBJ2-7; d_gene: NA; abundance: NA; CDR3aa: CATSSRDKAYEQYF; CDR3nt: TGTGCCACCAGCAGTAGGGACAAAGCCTACGAGCAGTACTTC
v_gene: TRBV2; j_gene: TRBJ2-5; d_gene: NA; abundance: NA; CDR3aa: CASSVIEETQYF; CDR3nt: TGTGCCAGCAGTGTTATAGAAGAGACCCAGTACTTC
v_gene: TRBV28; j_gene: TRBJ1-5; d_gene: TRBD1; abundance: NA; CDR3aa: CASSPRPTGTVNQPQHF; CDR3nt: TGTGCCAGCAGTCCGAGACCAACCGGGACAGTGAATCAGCCCCAGCATTTT
v_gene: TRBV19; j_gene: TRBJ1-4; d_gene: NA; abundance: NA; CDR3aa: CASSNRQINEKLFF; CDR3nt: TGTGCCAGTAGTAATAGACAGATTAATGAAAAACTGTTTTTT
v_gene: TRBV6-1; j_gene: TRBJ2-7; d_gene: TRBD2; abundance: NA; CDR3aa: CASSEYASGAYEQYF; CDR3nt: TGTGCCAGCAGTGAGTATGCTAGCGGGGCCTACGAGCAGTACTTC
v_gene: TRBV15; j_gene: TRBJ2-4; d_gene: NA; abundance: NA; CDR3aa: CATSRDRQLDENIQYF; CDR3nt: TGTGCCACCAGCAGAGATCGACAGTTGGACGAAAACATTCAGTACTTC